These 10 T cell receptor beta chains share one sample of origin, sequenced in a study of cytomegalovirus exposure and HLA in healthy donors. In the PCR, 60 Vbeta and 13 Jbeta primers were used. The data were produced by immunoSEQ multiplex PCR, yet TCRdb's version contains in-frame clones alone and is incomplete. Of 100,000 to 150,000 clones in the sample, 15% to 19% were seen once. Sequencing input: PBMCs. The receptors here all came from a woman aged 18-29 years in good health and CMV-seronegative.

The genes are TRBV5-6 and TRBJ2-1, with 11 bases aligning to TRBD2. V lost 4 bases to trimming and J lost 5 bases; unmatched junction nucleotides: 5. The CDR3 contains 15 residues. CDR1 and CDR2 from the germline V gene are SGHDT and YYEEEE. The CDR3, as DNA: TGTGCCAGCAGCCCCGGGACTAGCGGTGACAATGAGCAGTTCTTC. Protein sequence: CASSPGTSGDNEQFF.

The rearrangement links TRBV29-1 to TRBJ2-1; weak D call: TRBD2 (6 bases). CDR1 and CDR2 (germline): SQVTM, ANQGSEA. Trimming took 6 bases from V and 10 from J, leaving 22 bases between them. The CDR3 totals 14 residues. DNA of the CDR3: TGCAGCGTGGCGCACTCGGGACTCCCGAAGGAGCAGTTCTTC. Its protein product is CSVAHSGLPKEQFF.

The genes are TRBV29-1 and TRBJ1-1; a possible D gene is TRBD1 (5 bases). Deletions cut 6 bases from V and 5 bases from J, with 16 bases between. CDR3 length: 13 amino acids. Germline CDR1 and CDR2: SQVTM and ANQGSEA. CDR3 DNA sequence: TGCAGCGTCGCCCTCGGGGGTGGGACTGAAGCTTTCTTT. Translating it yields CSVALGGGTEAFF.

V usage is TRBV19 and J usage is TRBJ1-1, with TRBD1 matching over 7 bases. J gave up 0 bases and V 7 bases, and 5 bases lay outside the gene matches. The CDR3 totals 14 residues. Germline loops: CDR1 LNHDA, CDR2 SQIVND (reference sequence). This CDR3 reads CASIPTGMNTEAFF. CDR3 nucleotides: TGTGCCAGTATCCCGACAGGGATGAACACTGAAGCTTTCTTT.

This clone was counted a few times. The CDR3 region has the DNA TGTGCCAGCAGTGGGACTGACCCTGGAAACACCATATATTTT. Protein sequence: CASSGTDPGNTIYF. This rearrangement joins TRBV6-6 to TRBJ1-3; maybe TRBD1 (5 bases). With 5 bases removed from V and 2 bases from J, the gap between germline ends came to 10 bases. The CDR3 runs to 14 residues. The germline CDR1 and CDR2 sequences are MNHNY and SVGAGI (reference sequence).

This chain connects TRBV7-2 to TRBJ1-5, with 7 nucleotides matching TRBD1. Germline CDR1 SGHTA, CDR2 FQGNSA. V lost 8 bases, J lost 4 bases, and 8 bases stayed unmatched. The CDR3 is 14 amino acids. The CDR3 region has the DNA TGTGCCAGCGCGAGTAGGGGGCGAAATCAGCCCCAGCATTTT. It codes for CASASRGRNQPQHF. The entire variable domain, with the rest obtained from reference TRBV7-2 and TRBJ1-5, is as follows: GAGVSQSPSNKVTEKGKDVELRCDPISGHTALYWYRQSLGQGLEFLIYFQGNSAPDKSGLPSDRFSAERTGGSVSTLTIQRTQQEDSAVYLCASASRGRNQPQHFGDGTRLSIL.

This clone was observed a few times. The chain couples TRBV6-1 to TRBJ2-3, with 7 positions matching TRBD2. V shed 2 bases and J 0 bases; nucleotides not matched to a gene: 5. The germline gives CDR1 MNHNS, CDR2 SASEGT. CDR3 length: 16 residues. CDR3 region: CASSESPAGSTDTQYF. The CDR3 region has the DNA TGTGCCAGCAGTGAATCCCCAGCGGGGAGCACAGATACGCAGTATTTT.

This clone appeared a few times. The chain carries TRBV28 and TRBJ1-5, with D unclear. V was clipped by 1 base and J by 2 bases, with 21 bases between them. CDR1 and CDR2 (germline): MDHEN, SYDVKM. This CDR3 contains 19 residues. The DNA for the CDR3 is TGTGCCAGCAGTTTATTGCCCCACCGTCTACAGTGGCGCAATCAGCCCCAGCATTTT. This sequence encodes CASSLLPHRLQWRNQPQHF.

In this sample, this clone turned up a few times. The chain combines TRBV4-2 with TRBJ2-3; 10 bases line up with TRBD2. This CDR3 is built from 19 residues. Trimming cost V 0 bases and J 4 bases; bases outside gene matches: 13. Germline loops: CDR1 LGHNA, CDR2 YNFKEQ. This chain's CDR3 is CASSQDGLAGVGSPDTQYF. The CDR3, as DNA: TGTGCCAGCAGCCAAGATGGCCTAGCGGGAGTCGGGTCGCCAGATACGCAGTATTTT.

This clone was counted ten times or more. V gene TRBV6-4 combines with J gene TRBJ2-6; 9 bases align to TRBD1. This CDR3 has 16 residues. Germline V lookup: CDR1 MRHNA, CDR2 SNTAGT. V was clipped by 5 bases and J by 0 bases; unmatched bases: 2. The CDR3 sequence is CASSPTGGSGANVLTF. For the CDR3, the DNA is TGTGCCAGCAGTCCGACAGGGGGCTCTGGGGCCAACGTCCTGACTTTC.